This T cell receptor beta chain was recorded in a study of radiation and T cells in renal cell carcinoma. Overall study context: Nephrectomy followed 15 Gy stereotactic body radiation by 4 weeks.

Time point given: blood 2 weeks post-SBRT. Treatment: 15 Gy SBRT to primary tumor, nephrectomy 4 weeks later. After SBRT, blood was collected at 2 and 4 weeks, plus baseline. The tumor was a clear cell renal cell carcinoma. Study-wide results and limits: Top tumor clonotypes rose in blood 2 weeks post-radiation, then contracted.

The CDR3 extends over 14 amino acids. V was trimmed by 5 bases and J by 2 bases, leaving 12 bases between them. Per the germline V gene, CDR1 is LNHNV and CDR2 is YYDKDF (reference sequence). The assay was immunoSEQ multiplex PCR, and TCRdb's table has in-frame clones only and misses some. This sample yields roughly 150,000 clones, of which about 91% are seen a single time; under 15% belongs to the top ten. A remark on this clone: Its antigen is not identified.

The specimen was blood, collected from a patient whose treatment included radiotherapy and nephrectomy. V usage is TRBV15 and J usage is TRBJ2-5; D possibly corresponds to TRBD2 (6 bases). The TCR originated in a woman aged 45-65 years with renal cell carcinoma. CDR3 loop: CATSVRDFQETQYF. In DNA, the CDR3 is TGTGCCACCAGCGTCCGGGACTTTCAAGAGACCCAGTACTTC.